This T cell receptor beta chain was sequenced in a study of cytomegalovirus exposure and HLA in healthy donors. PCR primers comprised 60 Vbeta and 13 Jbeta primers. TCRdb's copy holds only in-frame clones and misses some; the assay was immunoSEQ multiplex PCR. The sample holds 150,000 or so clones; 70% to 90% are singletons and the top ten take 2% to 2.5%. The junction had 5 bases not matched to a gene; V was cut back by 2 bases and J by 7 bases. The CDR3 is 15 amino acids. Germline lookup yields CDR1 MNHEY and CDR2 SVGAGI. The sample was PBMCs. The chain has TRBV6-5 and TRBJ1-5; the match to TRBD1 covers 10 bases. This receptor was identified in a woman aged 18-29 years in good health and CMV-seronegative. CDR3 in amino acids: CASSYGTGEDQPQHF. The CDR3 DNA reads as TGTGCCAGCAGTTACGGGACAGGGGAGGACCAGCCCCAGCATTTT.